Listed below are T cell receptor beta chains from one sample, sequenced in a study of T cell clones after liver transplantation. Clones were sequenced by immunoSEQ multiplex PCR, and TCRdb holds only the in-frame ones, with some missing. The data show 20,000 to 25,000 clones, with approximately 95% seen just once and 20% to 25% held by the top ten. This material consisted of CD8+ T cells from blood, taken roughly 25 months after liver transplant. All receptors come from a human patient who received a liver transplant. The T cells may partly be graft donor cells. Each CDR3 is given with its conserved first and last residue. D genes are given only for firm matches. The size entry is marked missing in some rows and otherwise reads once, few, many or a size class.

clone size	V gene	D gene	J gene	CDR3 protein	CDR3 DNA
once	TRBV21-1	.	TRBJ1-5	CASSKGTPDSNQPQHF	TGTGCCAGCAGCAAAGGGACACCCGATAGCAATCAGCCCCAGCATTTT
once	TRBV28	TRBD1	TRBJ2-7	CASRLAGGSYEQYF	TGTGCCAGCAGGCTAGCAGGGGGCTCCTACGAGCAGTACTTC
.	TRBV14	.	TRBJ2-7	CASSLGLFYEQYF	TGTGCCAGCAGCCTGGGACTTTTCTACGAGCAGTACTTC
.	TRBV7-9	.	TRBJ2-5	CASSLAEETQYF	TGTGCCAGCAGCTTAGCGGAAGAGACCCAGTACTTC
.	TRBV11-2	TRBD2	TRBJ2-3	CASSLLAGEDTQYF	TGTGCCAGCAGCTTACTAGCGGGTGAAGATACGCAGTATTTT
.	TRBV7-8	.	TRBJ1-4	CASSLGPDEKLFF	TGTGCCAGCAGCTTAGGACCAGATGAAAAACTGTTTTTT
once	TRBV19	.	TRBJ2-3	CASLGDTQYF	TGTGCCAGCCTAGGAGATACGCAGTATTTT
.	TRBV7-9	.	TRBJ2-2	CASSLARDLRTGELFF	TGTGCCAGCAGCTTAGCGCGAGATCTCCGGACCGGGGAGCTGTTTTTT
.	TRBV7-3	.	TRBJ2-3	CASSLEQGGIDTQYF	TGTGCCAGCAGCTTAGAGCAGGGTGGAATAGATACGCAGTATTTT
.	TRBV5-1	TRBD2	TRBJ2-5	CASSLRLAETYQETQYF	TGCGCCAGCAGCTTGAGACTAGCGGAGACGTACCAAGAGACCCAGTACTTC
.	TRBV28	.	TRBJ2-1	CASTTGGVFNEQFF	TGTGCCAGCACCACAGGGGGGGTCTTTAATGAGCAGTTCTTC
.	TRBV7-9	TRBD2	TRBJ2-1	CASSLVGVSGSVDEQFF	TGTGCCAGCAGCTTAGTAGGGGTTAGCGGGAGTGTGGATGAGCAGTTCTTC
.	TRBV27	.	TRBJ2-7	CASSSPGLQIFTYEQYF	TGTGCCAGCAGTAGCCCGGGACTCCAGATTTTTACCTACGAGCAGTACTTC
.	TRBV7-9	TRBD1	TRBJ2-7	CASSFILGTGYYEQYF	TGTGCCAGCAGCTTCATATTGGGGACAGGGTACTACGAGCAGTACTTC
.	TRBV2	.	TRBJ1-1	CASSEYLEEAFF	TGTGCCAGCAGTGAGTATCTAGAGGAAGCTTTCTTT
.	TRBV15	.	TRBJ1-4	CATSIVSPATNEKLFF	TGTGCCACCAGCATTGTCAGCCCTGCAACTAATGAAAAACTGTTTTTT
.	TRBV6-6	.	TRBJ2-7	CASSYSGVEYEQYF	TGTGCCAGCAGTTACTCTGGGGTGGAGTACGAGCAGTACTTC
.	TRBV5-8	TRBD2	TRBJ2-1	CASSFATSGANEQFF	TGTGCCAGCAGCTTCGCGACTAGCGGGGCGAATGAGCAGTTCTTC
.	TRBV9	.	TRBJ1-4	CASGEAGSEKLFF	TGTGCCAGCGGAGAGGCAGGGTCGGAAAAACTGTTTTTT
.	TRBV23-1	.	TRBJ1-4	CASSQSRKATNEKLFF	TGCGCCAGCAGTCAATCGAGAAAGGCAACTAATGAAAAACTGTTTTTT
.	TRBV11-3	TRBD2	TRBJ2-3	CASSSRLAGGGTDTQYF	TGTGCCAGCAGCTCCAGACTAGCGGGAGGGGGCACAGATACGCAGTATTTT
.	TRBV19	.	TRBJ2-5	CASTPDSQQETQYF	TGTGCCAGTACCCCGGACAGCCAACAAGAGACCCAGTACTTC